Shown below are 27 T cell receptor beta chains from a single sample sequenced in a study of regulatory T cells in long-lasting Graves disease. For TCR beta, libraries came from iRepertoire HTBI primers and Arm-PCR of CDR3 regions. Via MiXCR, TCRdb re-called the multiplex PCR reads, giving one row per CDR3 protein. The sample includes about 520,000 distinct CDR3 sequences, around 12% of them seen just once. The sample's time point: newly diagnosed GD, antithyroid drugs for less than 3 months. From RNA extracted from PBMCs, the TCR library was made. These data were also filed under a second study, of T cells in Graves' hyperthyroidism and ophthalmopathy.

Here the sequenced sample was peripheral blood mononuclear cells (PBMCs), taken at new diagnosis, from a patient treated with antithyroid drugs. Every receptor here comes from a woman in her twenties or thirties with Graves disease.

This clonotype was seen more than once but under ten times. The V and J genes are TRBV2 and TRBJ1-2, with D unresolved. Germline-derived CDR1 and CDR2 are SNHLY and FYNNEI. V was trimmed by 6 bases and J by 5 bases, leaving 16 bases between them. The CDR3 extends over 14 amino acids. CDR3 region: CASRAVGSVYGYTF. The CDR3 DNA is TGTGCCAGCAGGGCGGTGGGGAGCGTATATGGCTACACCTTC.

The chain employs TRBV5-6 and TRBJ1-5; D call uncertain. Trimming left V 4 bases short and J 4 bases short, with 9 bases between. The CDR3 loop spans 13 amino acids. Germline assignment: CDR1 SGHDT and CDR2 YYEEEE. The CDR3 loop is CASSVRPNQPQHF. DNA for the CDR3: TGTGCCAGCAGCGTCCGGCCTAATCAGCCCCAGCATTTT.

This clonotype came up a few times. A read error may produce the germline difference seen at one junction end. The chain couples TRBV29-1 to TRBJ2-3; D might be TRBD1 or TRBD2, each matching 5 bases. Per the germline V gene, CDR1 is SQVTM and CDR2 is ANQGSEA. CDR3 size: 14 residues. The CDR3 nucleotides are TGCAGCGTTGTAACGGGAAGTGGCACAGGTACGCAGTATTTT. Protein sequence: CSVVTGSGTGTQYF.

This clonotype showed up many times. V is TRBV11-2 and J is TRBJ1-3, with 7 bases aligning to TRBD1. This CDR3 is built from 16 residues. V was pared by 5 bases and J by 0 bases, with 7 bases of the junction left unmatched. CDR1 is SGHAT and CDR2 is FQNNGV in the germline V gene. The CDR3 nucleotides read TGTGCCAGCAGCGCACAGGGGACCATCTCTGGAAACACCATATATTTT. This sequence encodes CASSAQGTISGNTIYF. The whole variable domain, remainder taken from reference TRBV11-2 and TRBJ1-3, is EAGVAQSPRYKIIEKRQSVAFWCNPISGHATLYWYQQILGQGPKLLIQFQNNGVVDDSQLPKDRFSAERLKGVDSTLKIQPAKLEDSAVYLCASSAQGTISGNTIYFGEGSWLTVV.

This clonotype was seen many times. The rearrangement links TRBV9 to TRBJ2-1; TRBD1 aligns across 9 bases. Germline trimming cut 0 bases from V and 7 bases from J; bases unmatched to any gene: 5. This CDR3 has 15 residues. Per germline, CDR1 SGDLS and CDR2 YYNGEE. The CDR3 DNA is TGTGCCAGCAGCGTAGCTAGTGGACAGGGGAATGAGCAGTTCTTC. As protein: CASSVASGQGNEQFF.

This clonotype was seen at least ten times. The rearrangement links TRBV7-8 to TRBJ2-1, with 16 bases matching TRBD2. Trimming removed 1 base from V and 2 bases from J; junction bases left unmatched: 11. The germline gives CDR1 SGHVS, CDR2 FQNEAQ. The CDR3 is made up of 21 amino acids. The CDR3 is CASSLERFGTSGGGTYNEQFF. The DNA of the CDR3 is TGTGCCAGCAGCTTAGAGAGGTTCGGGACTAGCGGGGGGGGGACCTACAATGAGCAGTTCTTC.

This clonotype has a count of ten or more. The chain couples TRBV3-1 to TRBJ1-4; 9 bases fit TRBD1. This CDR3 has 18 residues. Germline CDR1 is LGHDT and CDR2 is YNNKEL (reference sequence). The junction had 6 bases not matched to a gene; V was cut back by 1 base and J by 0 bases. CDR3 loop: CASSQVGGQGATNEKLFF. CDR3 nucleotide sequence: TGTGCCAGCAGCCAAGTTGGGGGACAGGGAGCAACTAATGAAAAACTGTTTTTT.

This clonotype was recorded many times. The chain has TRBV20-1 and TRBJ2-7; 7 nucleotides agree with TRBD2. V was clipped by 7 bases and J by 5 bases; unmatched bases: 11. Germline CDR1 DFQATT, CDR2 SNEGSKA (reference sequence). The CDR3 runs to 13 residues. The CDR3 nucleotides read TGCAGTGGGGAGGGTGGCCCTTCCAACGAGCAGTACTTC. Amino acids: CSGEGGPSNEQYF.

In this sample, this clonotype turned up many times. The rearrangement joins TRBV3-1 to TRBJ1-5, with D possibly being TRBD1 (5 bases). The germline V and J ends were trimmed by 4 bases and 7 bases, with 11 bases remaining between them. The CDR3 sequence is 13 residues long. Germline-derived CDR1 and CDR2 are LGHDT and YNNKEL (reference sequence). Written as DNA, the CDR3 is TGTGCCAGCAGCCCAGGGTCGGGGCAGCCCCAGCATTTT. It translates to CASSPGSGQPQHF.

Many counts were recorded for this clonotype. This chain connects TRBV7-8 to TRBJ2-1; D call uncertain. Trimming took 5 bases from V and 5 from J, leaving 16 bases between them. Germline V gene lookup returns CDR1 SGHVS and CDR2 FQNEAQ. This CDR3 region has 15 residues. The CDR3 coding sequence is TGTGCCAGCAGCCCCGGTAATGCGAGGAACAATGAGCAGTTCTTC. Translation: CASSPGNARNNEQFF.

The chain links TRBV6-2 or TRBV6-3 to TRBJ2-7, with 7 bases matching TRBD1. This CDR3 has 14 amino acids. J was trimmed by 10 bases and V by 2 bases; bases with no gene match: 11. Germline-derived CDR1 and CDR2 are MNHEY and SVGEGT. CDR3 loop: CASSYQGAGTDQYF. The CDR3 DNA is TGTGCCAGCAGTTACCAAGGGGCCGGGACAGACCAGTACTTC.

The V call is TRBV5-6, the J call TRBJ2-7; 9 bases map to TRBD2. Germline lookup yields CDR1 SGHDT and CDR2 YYEEEE. The CDR3 length is 15 residues. Losses at the gene ends were 2 bases for V and 5 bases for J; bases not matched to a gene: 8. The CDR3 protein is CASSFLTSGYHEQYF. In DNA, the CDR3 is TGTGCCAGCAGCTTTTTAACTAGCGGGTACCACGAGCAGTACTTC.

The sample holds many counts of this clonotype. The V call is TRBV30, the J call TRBJ1-5; 7 nucleotides align to TRBD1. There are 14 residues in the CDR3. With 4 bases clipped from V and 9 bases from J, the junction kept 12 bases outside the gene matches. Per the germline V gene, CDR1 is GTSNPN and CDR2 is SVGIG (reference sequence). The CDR3 spells CAWTATGEGTPQHF. CDR3 nucleotides: TGTGCCTGGACCGCAACAGGGGAAGGAACGCCCCAGCATTTT.

The chain couples TRBV7-2 to TRBJ2-5; 11 bases line up with TRBD2. Trimming removed 0 bases from V and 5 bases from J; junction bases left unmatched: 14. The germline CDR1 and CDR2 sequences are SGHTA and FQGNSA. The CDR3 is 19 amino acids. The CDR3 bases are TGTGCCAGCAGCTTAGCCGGGGGGACTAGCGGTCGAGTGGTGGAGACCCAGTACTTC. Translation: CASSLAGGTSGRVVETQYF.

This clonotype has a count of ten or more. This chain joins TRBV12-3 or TRBV12-4 and TRBJ1-1, with D possibly matching TRBD1 (6 bases). The CDR3 spans 16 residues. V was trimmed by 3 bases and J by 3 bases, leaving 17 bases between them. CDR3 residues: CASSFFGGLKDTEAFF. For the CDR3, the DNA is TGTGCCAGCAGTTTTTTTGGGGGGCTAAAGGACACTGAAGCTTTCTTT.

The rearrangement uses TRBV20-1 and TRBJ2-7; 10 bases fit TRBD1. The CDR3 length is 14 residues. V lost 2 bases and J lost 4; bases outside the gene matches: 5. Germline loops: CDR1 DFQATT, CDR2 SNEGSKA (reference sequence). In DNA, the CDR3 is TGCAGTGCTAGATTACCGGGACAGGGGTACGAGCAGTACTTC. Translated, it gives CSARLPGQGYEQYF.

This clonotype occurred once. The chain recombines TRBV2 with TRBJ2-5, with TRBD2 matching over 10 bases. The V and J ends lost 3 bases and 5 bases, in that order; junction bases with no gene match: 15. The CDR3 is made up of 18 amino acids. The germline V gene has CDR1 SNHLY and CDR2 FYNNEI. The CDR3, as DNA: TGTGCCAGCAGTGAGGAGGCTAGCGGGAGTAGTAGCGGCGAGACCCAGTACTTC. Encoded protein: CASSEEASGSSSGETQYF.

V gene TRBV20-1 combines with J gene TRBJ1-5; D may be TRBD1 (6 bases). Germline CDR1 and CDR2: DFQATT and SNEGSKA (reference sequence). The CDR3 is made up of 14 amino acids. The V end lost 1 base, the J end lost 7 bases, and 14 bases lay between the germline ends. CDR3 nucleotides: TGCAGTGCTAGAGTCGGGGGGCAGGGACAGCCCCAGCATTTT. It specifies CSARVGGQGQPQHF.

As to this clonotype: Germline and junction disagree at one end, which may indicate a read error. The chain has TRBV28 and TRBJ1-2; a possible D gene is TRBD1 (6 bases). Germline CDR1 and CDR2: MDHEN and SYDVKM. The CDR3 is 13 residues long. CDR3 region: CARSLSDRSGYTF. The CDR3 nucleotides are TGTGCCAGAAGTTTATCAGACAGGAGCGGCTACACCTTC.

This clonotype has a count of ten or more. The V and J genes are TRBV28 and TRBJ1-3; D is unresolved. The germline CDR1 and CDR2 sequences are MDHEN and SYDVKM. Trimming cost V 3 bases and J 0 bases, with 12 bases left between them. The CDR3 is 16 amino acids. The CDR3 spells CASSLRGQSSGNTIYF. The CDR3 DNA follows: TGTGCCAGCAGTTTGAGAGGGCAGAGCTCTGGAAACACCATATATTTT.

This chain uses TRBV7-2 with TRBJ2-3, with 7 bases matching TRBD1. The V segment lost 4 bases and the J segment 0 bases; nucleotides outside the gene matches: 7. This CDR3 comprises 16 residues. The germline gives CDR1 SGHTA, CDR2 FQGNSA. CDR3 residues: CASSSGQKTSTDTQYF. CDR3 DNA sequence: TGTGCCAGCAGCTCGGGACAGAAAACTAGCACAGATACGCAGTATTTT.

The chain is built from TRBV14 and TRBJ2-3; D unclear. Germline loops: CDR1 SGHDN, CDR2 FVKESK. Trimming left V 3 bases short and J 10 bases short, with 11 bases between. This CDR3 has 12 residues. CDR3 in DNA: TGTGCCAGCAGCCATACAACGGATGCGCAGTATTTT. Translation: CASSHTTDAQYF.

This clonotype was counted ten times or more. This rearrangement joins TRBV30 to TRBJ1-1; TRBD1 is a possible D gene (5 bases). The CDR3 covers 15 residues. The ends were cut back, 0 bases at V and 4 bases at J, with 15 bases in the middle. The V gene's germline CDR1 is GTSNPN and CDR2 SVGIG (reference sequence). For the CDR3, the DNA is TGTGCCTGGAGTGTAAAGGGGCCGGCGGGCACTGAAGCTTTCTTT. It yields the protein CAWSVKGPAGTEAFF.

The table lists this clonotype with many counts. V usage is TRBV11-2 and J usage is TRBJ2-7; D tentatively fits TRBD1 or TRBD2 (5 bases each). CDR1 is SGHAT, CDR2 FQNNGV, per germline. The V and J ends lost 5 bases and 0 bases respectively, with 17 bases between them. This CDR3 is built from 16 residues. The CDR3 is CASSRRGSGISYEQYF. As DNA, the CDR3 is TGTGCCAGCAGCCGAAGGGGAAGCGGTATCTCCTACGAGCAGTACTTC.

The table lists this clonotype with many counts. V and J are TRBV2 and TRBJ2-7; D is unclear. The CDR3 covers 18 residues. Trimming removed 3 bases from V and 2 bases from J, with 23 bases in between. Per the germline V gene, CDR1 is SNHLY and CDR2 is FYNNEI. The CDR3 loop is CASSDPVRSVPVPYEQYF. CDR3 nucleotide sequence: TGTGCCAGCAGTGATCCGGTCAGATCCGTCCCTGTCCCCTACGAGCAGTACTTC.

This clonotype has a count of ten or more. This chain uses TRBV7-2 with TRBJ1-2; D may be TRBD1 (5 bases). CDR3 length: 17 amino acids. V gave up 3 bases and J gave up 0 bases, with 17 bases separating them. Germline V gives CDR1 SGHTA, CDR2 FQGNSA. CDR3 loop: CASSFRTQGLTNYGYTF. DNA for the CDR3: TGTGCCAGCAGCTTTCGGACTCAGGGTTTGACTAACTATGGCTACACCTTC.

At least ten counts were recorded for this clonotype. The chain has TRBV7-2 and TRBJ2-7, with D hard to call. The CDR3 spans 14 residues. Trimming took 1 base from V and 5 from J, leaving 12 bases between them. Germline loops: CDR1 SGHTA, CDR2 FQGNSA. CDR3 nucleotide sequence: TGTGCCAGCAGCTTAGAACGGTCAATCCACGAGCAGTACTTC. Residues: CASSLERSIHEQYF.